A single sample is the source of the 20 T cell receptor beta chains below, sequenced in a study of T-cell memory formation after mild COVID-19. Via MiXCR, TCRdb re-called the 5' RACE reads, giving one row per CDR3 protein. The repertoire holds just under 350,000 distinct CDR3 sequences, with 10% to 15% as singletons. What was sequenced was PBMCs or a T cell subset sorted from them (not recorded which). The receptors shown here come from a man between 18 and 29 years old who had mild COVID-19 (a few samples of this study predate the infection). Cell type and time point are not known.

The CDR3 DNA sequence: TGCAGTGCTAGAGGATCGGGACTAGCGGGTAACGAGCAGTACTTC. Its protein product is CSARGSGLAGNEQYF. V usage is TRBV20-1 and J usage is TRBJ2-7; 12 positions agree with TRBD2. Trimming removed 1 base from V and 5 bases from J; junction bases left unmatched: 6. Germline loops: CDR1 DFQATT, CDR2 SNEGSKA (reference sequence). The CDR3 is made up of 15 amino acids.

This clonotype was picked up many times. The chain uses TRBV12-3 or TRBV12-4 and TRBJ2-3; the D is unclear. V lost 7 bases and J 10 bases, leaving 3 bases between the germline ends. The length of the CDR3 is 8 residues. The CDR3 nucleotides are TGTGCCAGCAATGCGCAGTATTTT. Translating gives CASNAQYF.

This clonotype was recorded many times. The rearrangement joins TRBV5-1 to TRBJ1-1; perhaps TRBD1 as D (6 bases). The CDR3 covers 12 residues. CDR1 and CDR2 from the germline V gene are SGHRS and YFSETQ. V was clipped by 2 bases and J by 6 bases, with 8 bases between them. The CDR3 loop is CASSLQGPEAFF. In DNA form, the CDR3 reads TGCGCCAGCAGCTTACAGGGCCCTGAAGCTTTCTTT.

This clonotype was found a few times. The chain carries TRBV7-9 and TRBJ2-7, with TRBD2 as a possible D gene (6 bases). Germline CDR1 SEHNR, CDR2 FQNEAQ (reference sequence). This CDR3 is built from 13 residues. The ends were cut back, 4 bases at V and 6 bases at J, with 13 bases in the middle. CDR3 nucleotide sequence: TGTGCCAGCAGCTCCCCAGAGGAGGGCGAGCAGTACGTC. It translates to CASSSPEEGEQYV.

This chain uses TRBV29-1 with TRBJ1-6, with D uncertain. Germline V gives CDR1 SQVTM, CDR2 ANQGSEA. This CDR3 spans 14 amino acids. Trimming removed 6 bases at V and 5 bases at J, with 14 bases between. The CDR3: CSVAFGVHNSPLHF. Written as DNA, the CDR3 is TGCAGCGTGGCCTTTGGAGTACATAATTCACCCCTCCACTTT.

The CDR3 DNA follows: TGCGCCAGCGGCGAGGGGAATTCACCCCTCCACTTT. Translated: CASGEGNSPLHF. The chain couples TRBV5-1 to TRBJ1-6, with a possible D match to TRBD1 (5 bases). Deletions cut 7 bases from V and 7 bases from J, with 9 bases between. This CDR3 spans 12 amino acids. CDR1 is SGHRS and CDR2 is YFSETQ in the germline V gene. Variable domain in full (rest from reference TRBV5-1 and TRBJ1-6): KAGVTQTPRYLIKTRGQQVTLSCSPISGHRSVSWYQQTPGQGLQFLFEYFSETQRNKGNFPGRFSGRQFSNSRSEMNVSTLELGDSALYLCASGEGNSPLHFGNGTRLTVT.

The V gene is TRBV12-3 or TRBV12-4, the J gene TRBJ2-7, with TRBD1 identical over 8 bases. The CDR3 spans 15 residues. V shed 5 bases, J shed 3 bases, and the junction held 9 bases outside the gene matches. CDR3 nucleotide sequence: TGTGCCAGCAGTAAACCCGGGACAGGAGGCTACGAGCAGTACTTC. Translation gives CASSKPGTGGYEQYF.

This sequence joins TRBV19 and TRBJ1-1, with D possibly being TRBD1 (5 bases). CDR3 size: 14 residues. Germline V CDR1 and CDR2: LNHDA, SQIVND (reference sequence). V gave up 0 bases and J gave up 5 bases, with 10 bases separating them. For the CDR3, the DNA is TGTGCCAGTAGTATAGACAGGGCCTCGACTGAAGCTTTCTTT. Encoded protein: CASSIDRASTEAFF.

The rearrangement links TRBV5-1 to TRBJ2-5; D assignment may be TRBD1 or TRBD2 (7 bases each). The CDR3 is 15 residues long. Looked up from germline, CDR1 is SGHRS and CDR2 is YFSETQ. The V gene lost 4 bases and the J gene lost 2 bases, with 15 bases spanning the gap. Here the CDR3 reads CASSVGGTAQETQYF. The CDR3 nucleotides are TGCGCCAGCAGCGTGGGGGGGACAGCTCAAGAGACCCAGTACTTC.

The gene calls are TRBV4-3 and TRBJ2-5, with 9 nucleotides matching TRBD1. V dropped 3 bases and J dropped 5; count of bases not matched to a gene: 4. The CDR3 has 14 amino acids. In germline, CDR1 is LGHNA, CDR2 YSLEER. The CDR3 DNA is TGCGCCAGCAGCCAGGGACAGGGCCGGGAGACCCAGTACTTC. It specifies CASSQGQGRETQYF.

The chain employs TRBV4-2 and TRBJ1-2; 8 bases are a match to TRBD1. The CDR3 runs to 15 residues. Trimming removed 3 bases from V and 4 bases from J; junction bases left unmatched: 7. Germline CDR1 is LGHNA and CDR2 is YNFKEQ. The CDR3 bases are TGTGCCAGCAGCCAGACGGGACAGGACCTCTATGGCTACACCTTC. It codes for CASSQTGQDLYGYTF.

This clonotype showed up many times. CDR3: CASNTGEANTGELFF. The CDR3 DNA reads as TGCGCCAGCAATACAGGGGAAGCGAACACCGGGGAGCTGTTTTTT. The chain couples TRBV5-1 to TRBJ2-2, with TRBD1 matching over 7 bases. Per germline, CDR1 SGHRS and CDR2 YFSETQ. The CDR3 totals 15 residues. The V gene end was trimmed by 6 bases and the J gene end by 0 bases; junction bases not matched to a gene: 5.

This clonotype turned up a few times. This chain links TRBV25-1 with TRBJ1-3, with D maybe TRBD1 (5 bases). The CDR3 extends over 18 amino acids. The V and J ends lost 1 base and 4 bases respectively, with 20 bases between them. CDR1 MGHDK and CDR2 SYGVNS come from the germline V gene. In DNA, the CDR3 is TGTGCCAGCAGTGAATTGGGGGTGACAGAGGGATACGGAAACACCATATATTTT. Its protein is CASSELGVTEGYGNTIYF.

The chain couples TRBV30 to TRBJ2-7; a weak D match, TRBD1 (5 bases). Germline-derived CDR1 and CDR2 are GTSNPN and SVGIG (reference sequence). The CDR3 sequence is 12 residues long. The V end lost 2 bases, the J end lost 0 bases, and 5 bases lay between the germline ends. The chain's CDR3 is CAWSTGSYEQYF. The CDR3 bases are TGTGCCTGGAGTACAGGCTCCTACGAGCAGTACTTC.

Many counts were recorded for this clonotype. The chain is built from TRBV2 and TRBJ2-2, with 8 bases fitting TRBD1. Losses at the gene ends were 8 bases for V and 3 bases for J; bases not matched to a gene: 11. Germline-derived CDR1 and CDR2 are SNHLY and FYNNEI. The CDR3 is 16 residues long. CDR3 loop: CASVGQDRVDTGELFF. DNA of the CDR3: TGTGCCAGCGTCGGTCAGGACAGGGTTGACACCGGGGAGCTGTTTTTT.

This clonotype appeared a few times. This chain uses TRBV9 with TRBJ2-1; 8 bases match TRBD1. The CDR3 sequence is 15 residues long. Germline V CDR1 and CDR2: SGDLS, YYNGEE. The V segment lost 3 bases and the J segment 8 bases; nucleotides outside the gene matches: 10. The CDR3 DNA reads TGTGCCAGCAGCGGCAGGGGGCATAGGTCCGATGAGCAGTTCTTC. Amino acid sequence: CASSGRGHRSDEQFF.

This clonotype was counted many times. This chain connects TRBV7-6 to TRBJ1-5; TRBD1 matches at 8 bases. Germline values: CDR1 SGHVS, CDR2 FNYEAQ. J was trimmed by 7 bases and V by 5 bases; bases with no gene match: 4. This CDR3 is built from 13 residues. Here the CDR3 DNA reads TGTGCCAGCAGCGGACAGGGTAGCCAGCCCCAGCATTTT. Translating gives CASSGQGSQPQHF.

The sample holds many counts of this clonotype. The CDR3 loop reads CASSFGSPGEQFF. DNA for the CDR3: TGTGCCAGCAGTTTCGGTTCACCCGGGGAGCAGTTCTTC. The V call is TRBV12-3 or TRBV12-4, the J call TRBJ2-1; D call uncertain. Trimming pared 3 bases from V and 10 bases from J, leaving 13 bases between. There are 13 residues in the CDR3.

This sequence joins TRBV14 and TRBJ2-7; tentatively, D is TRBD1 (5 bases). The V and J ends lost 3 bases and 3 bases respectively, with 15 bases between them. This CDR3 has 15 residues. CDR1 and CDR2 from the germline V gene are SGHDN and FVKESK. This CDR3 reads CASSHRGTPFYEQYV. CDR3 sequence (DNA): TGTGCCAGCAGCCATAGGGGCACTCCTTTCTACGAGCAGTACGTC.

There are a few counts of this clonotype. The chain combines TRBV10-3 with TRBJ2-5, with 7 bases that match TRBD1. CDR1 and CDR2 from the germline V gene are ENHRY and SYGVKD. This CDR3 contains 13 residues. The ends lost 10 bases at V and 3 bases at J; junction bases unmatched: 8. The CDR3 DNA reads TGTGCCAGCAGGGGGACAGTCGAAGAGACCCAGTACTTC. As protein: CASRGTVEETQYF.